A single sample is the source of the 14 T cell receptor beta chains below, sequenced in a study of OX40 agonist ivuxolimab in advanced cancers. Clones were read by immunoSEQ multiplex PCR, and TCRdb kept only the in-frame ones, dropping some. The sample records over 80,000 clones, about 93% being singletons. The material sequenced was CD4+ or CD8+ T cells sorted from blood, taken in a trial of the OX40 agonist ivuxolimab. The receptors derive from an adult with an advanced solid tumor such as melanoma, head and neck, liver or kidney cancer.

In regard to this clone: This same CDR3 is encoded by further DNA sequences in the sample. This chain uses TRBV28 with TRBJ2-3; TRBD2 is a possible D gene (5 bases). V was shortened by 6 bases and J by 3 bases, with 10 bases between the two germline ends. Looked up from germline, CDR1 is MDHEN and CDR2 is SYDVKM. The CDR3 loop spans 13 amino acids. CDR3: CASRGSGTDTQYF. In DNA form, the CDR3 reads TGTGCCAGCAGAGGGAGCGGAACAGATACGCAGTATTTT.

J is TRBJ1-4 and V is TRBV5-1; 10 nucleotides match TRBD1. The germline V gene has CDR1 SGHRS and CDR2 YFSETQ. The ends lost 0 bases at V and 5 bases at J; junction bases unmatched: 1. The CDR3 runs 15 residues. The CDR3 sequence is CASSLEGQGNEKLFF. The DNA of the CDR3 is TGCGCCAGCAGCTTGGAGGGACAGGGGAATGAAAAACTGTTTTTT.

This clone was seen only a few times. This chain links TRBV10-1 with TRBJ1-2, with D possibly TRBD1 on 5 matching bases. The CDR3 extends over 13 amino acids. Per germline, CDR1 WNHNN and CDR2 SYGVQD (reference sequence). The V gene lost 5 bases and the J gene lost 3 bases, with 10 bases spanning the gap. Here the CDR3 DNA reads TGCGCCAGCAGTCCAGGGATCGACTATGGCTACACCTTC. Residues: CASSPGIDYGYTF.

This clone has a handful of counts. The chain employs TRBV30 and TRBJ1-1, with 7 bases fitting TRBD1. V gave up 3 bases and J gave up 0 bases; unmatched junction bases: 10. Germline lookup yields CDR1 GTSNPN and CDR2 SVGIG (reference sequence). CDR3 length: 16 residues. The CDR3: CAWRGRGLGMNTEAFF. The CDR3 bases are TGTGCCTGGAGGGGGAGGGGGCTCGGCATGAACACTGAAGCTTTCTTT.

The V and J genes are TRBV6-6 and TRBJ2-2; D unclear. V was cut by 7 bases and J by 5 bases, with 11 bases left in between. This CDR3 comprises 13 residues. Germline-derived CDR1 and CDR2 are MNHNY and SVGAGI (reference sequence). In DNA, the CDR3 is TGTGCCAGCACAGAGTTTTCGACCGGGGAGCTGTTTTTT. Amino acids: CASTEFSTGELFF.

The chain has TRBV2 and TRBJ2-5; 8 positions agree with TRBD2. CDR3 size: 14 residues. V lost 10 bases to trimming and J lost 7 bases; unmatched junction nucleotides: 14. Germline values: CDR1 SNHLY, CDR2 FYNNEI. Here the CDR3 reads CATLGVAGRGTQYF. CDR3 sequence (DNA): TGTGCCACCCTAGGGGTAGCGGGACGGGGGACCCAGTACTTC.

The chain joins TRBV10-3 to TRBJ2-1, with a weak D call TRBD2 (7 bases). CDR1 is ENHRY, CDR2 SYGVKD, per germline. V was trimmed by 11 bases and J by 0 bases, leaving 17 bases between them. The CDR3 spans 15 residues. The CDR3: CAVEVGGLSYNEQFF. In DNA form, the CDR3 reads TGTGCCGTCGAAGTCGGGGGGCTCTCCTACAATGAGCAGTTCTTC.

This clone was counted a single time. The CDR3 here is CASSFGLAGSTGELFF. CDR3 in DNA: TGTGCCAGCAGTTTCGGACTAGCGGGAAGCACCGGGGAGCTGTTTTTT. The genes are TRBV27 and TRBJ2-2; 12 nucleotides align to TRBD2. The ends lost 3 bases at V and 4 bases at J; junction bases unmatched: 3. The CDR3 contains 16 residues. From germline, CDR1 is MNHEY and CDR2 SMNVEV (reference sequence).

The rearrangement joins TRBV2 to TRBJ1-4, with TRBD1 matching over 8 bases. This CDR3 is 13 amino acids long. The J segment lost 5 bases and the V segment lost 9 bases, leaving 5 bases of the junction unmatched. Germline loops: CDR1 SNHLY, CDR2 FYNNEI. The CDR3 DNA follows: TGTGCCAGATCCGACAGGGGAAATGAAAAACTGTTTTTT. It specifies CARSDRGNEKLFF.

The chain has TRBV2 and TRBJ2-7; 12 nucleotides line up with TRBD1. Germline-derived CDR1 and CDR2 are SNHLY and FYNNEI. V shed 7 bases, J shed 5 bases, and the junction held 12 bases outside the gene matches. This CDR3 region has 16 residues. The CDR3 is CASNLRPGTGGNEQYF. The CDR3 DNA is TGTGCCAGCAACTTAAGGCCCGGGACAGGGGGCAACGAGCAGTACTTC.

The rearrangement links TRBV11-3 to TRBJ1-4; possibly TRBD1 for D (6 bases). This CDR3 comprises 16 residues. The germline CDR1 and CDR2 sequences are SGHNT and YENEEA. V was pared by 4 bases and J by 7 bases, with 19 bases between. The CDR3 DNA sequence: TGTGCCAGCAGCTATCAGGGCAGGGGTGAAGGTGAAAAACTGTTTTTT. Translated, it gives CASSYQGRGEGEKLFF.

Turning to this clone: At the DNA level, this CDR3 is encoded by other sequences in the same sample as well. V is TRBV11-3 and J is TRBJ2-3; the D is unclear. The CDR3 spans 14 residues. V lost 1 base and J lost 2, with 7 bases in between. Per the germline V gene, CDR1 is SGHNT and CDR2 is YENEEA. CDR3 sequence (DNA): TGTGCCAGCAGCTTAGCGGCGTCCACAGATACGCAGTATTTT. Its translation: CASSLAASTDTQYF. The whole variable domain, filled in from reference TRBV11-3 and TRBJ2-3, reads EAGVVQSPRYKIIEKKQPVAFWCNPISGHNTLYWYLQNLGQGPELLIRYENEEAVDDSQLPKDRFSAERLKGVDSTLKIQPAELGDSAVYLCASSLAASTDTQYFGPGTRLTVL.

The rearrangement joins TRBV11-2 to TRBJ1-1; 7 nucleotides agree with TRBD1. Germline V gene sequence: CDR1 SGHAT, CDR2 FQNNGV. The CDR3 has 14 amino acids. V gave up 5 bases and J gave up 4 bases; unmatched junction bases: 7. For the CDR3, the DNA is TGTGCCAGCAGCCTACGACAGGGCATCACTGAAGCTTTCTTT. Translated, it gives CASSLRQGITEAFF.

The chain couples TRBV19 to TRBJ2-1, with 10 bases aligning to TRBD2. The CDR3 totals 15 residues. The germline gives CDR1 LNHDA, CDR2 SQIVND (reference sequence). The V segment lost 2 bases and the J segment 9 bases; nucleotides outside the gene matches: 7. The DNA for the CDR3 is TGTGCCAGTAGTATAAGCGGGAGGGCCGGCGGTGAGCAGTTCTTC. It yields the protein CASSISGRAGGEQFF.